The 15 T cell receptor beta chains in this list originate from one sample, sequenced in a study of T cell responses to AZD1222 COVID-19 vaccine. Profiling relied on immunoSEQ multiplex PCR, and the TCRdb table lists in-frame clones only, not all of them. The profile shows 100,000 to 150,000 clones, just over 85% of them singletons. The sample was peripheral blood, taken 28 days after the second AZD1222 dose. Source of these receptors: an adult who received the AZD1222 COVID-19 vaccine.

As DNA, the CDR3 is TGTGCCAGCAGCTGGAGGGAGGGGGCGCATTTCTATGGCTACACCTTC. Translating it yields CASSWREGAHFYGYTF. The V call is TRBV5-5, the J call TRBJ1-2, with 7 bases that match TRBD1. The CDR3 length is 16 residues. Per the germline V gene, CDR1 is SGHKS and CDR2 is YYEKEE (reference sequence). V trimming: 3 bases; J trimming: 4 bases; junction bases outside the gene matches: 12.

This chain uses TRBV30 with TRBJ1-3; the match to TRBD1 covers 7 bases. Germline values: CDR1 GTSNPN, CDR2 SVGIG (reference sequence). CDR3 length: 14 amino acids. The V segment lost 5 bases and the J segment 2 bases; nucleotides outside the gene matches: 6. CDR3 in DNA: TGTGCCTGGTCCACAGGGGTGGCTGGAAACACCATATATTTT. Its protein product is CAWSTGVAGNTIYF.

This chain uses TRBV7-2 with TRBJ2-1; D is undetermined. Trimming took off 3 bases at V and 7 bases at J, with 10 bases between the two ends. The CDR3 loop spans 13 amino acids. Germline CDR1 and CDR2: SGHTA and FQGNSA. The CDR3 reads CASSFELRNEQFF. For the CDR3, the DNA is TGTGCCAGCAGCTTTGAGCTCCGGAATGAGCAGTTCTTC.

DNA for the CDR3: TGTGCCAGCAGTTCCCCTGGAGCGGGAGTGATTAGGCAGTACTTC. Residues: CASSSPGAGVIRQYF. The gene calls are TRBV27 and TRBJ2-7; TRBD2 matches at 8 bases. V was pared by 4 bases and J by 9 bases, with 14 bases of the junction left unmatched. The CDR3 covers 15 residues. The V gene's germline CDR1 is MNHEY and CDR2 SMNVEV (reference sequence).

The chain employs TRBV7-9 and TRBJ2-7, with 8 nucleotides matching TRBD1. Germline trimming cut 5 bases from V and 2 bases from J; bases unmatched to any gene: 8. CDR3 length: 15 amino acids. Looked up from germline, CDR1 is SEHNR and CDR2 is FQNEAQ (reference sequence). Here the CDR3 reads CASSDFTGQAYEQYF. In DNA, the CDR3 is TGTGCCAGCAGCGACTTCACGGGACAGGCCTACGAGCAGTACTTC.

The rearrangement uses TRBV6-4 and TRBJ1-5, with 7 bases identical to TRBD1. The germline gives CDR1 MRHNA, CDR2 SNTAGT. The CDR3 has 17 residues. Germline trimming cut 0 bases from V and 6 bases from J; bases unmatched to any gene: 11. CDR3 residues: CASSDSLDRVEGQPQHF. The DNA for the CDR3 is TGTGCCAGCAGTGACTCCTTAGACAGGGTTGAAGGTCAGCCCCAGCATTTT.

This chain joins TRBV4-2 and TRBJ2-7, with D possibly matching TRBD2 (5 bases). The CDR3 contains 16 residues. V gave up 0 bases and J gave up 1 base, with 13 bases separating them. Germline CDR1 is LGHNA and CDR2 is YNFKEQ. CDR3 sequence reads: CASSQDEGDSSYEQYF. The DNA of the CDR3 is TGTGCCAGCAGCCAAGATGAGGGAGACTCATCCTACGAGCAGTACTTC.

As DNA, the CDR3 is TGTGCCATCAGTGTCCAAGGGACTAGAGAGACCGGGGAGCTGTTTTTT. Encoded protein: CAISVQGTRETGELFF. The rearrangement links TRBV10-3 to TRBJ2-2, with 8 bases fitting TRBD2. The ends lost 4 bases at V and 5 bases at J; junction bases unmatched: 9. Germline V CDR1 and CDR2: ENHRY, SYGVKD. CDR3 length equals 16 residues.

J is TRBJ2-2 and V is TRBV6-5; D tentatively fits TRBD1 or TRBD2 (6 bases each). The V gene lost 6 bases and the J gene lost 2 bases, with 13 bases spanning the gap. The CDR3 runs to 15 residues. Per germline, CDR1 MNHEY and CDR2 SVGAGI. The chain's CDR3 is CASRVGGRNTGELFF. As DNA, the CDR3 is TGTGCCAGCAGGGTGGGGGGCCGTAACACCGGGGAGCTGTTTTTT.

This chain links TRBV2 with TRBJ1-6; possibly TRBD1 for D (5 bases). This CDR3 is built from 16 residues. CDR1 and CDR2 (germline): SNHLY, FYNNEI. V gave up 6 bases and J gave up 7 bases, with 19 bases separating them. The CDR3 region has the DNA TGTGCCAGCAGCCTCCTACTTGGTGACAGCAATTCACCCCTCCACTTT. Residues: CASSLLLGDSNSPLHF.

The chain combines TRBV6-5 with TRBJ2-7; D not resolved. The length of the CDR3 is 14 residues. Germline assignment: CDR1 MNHEY and CDR2 SVGAGI. Trimming shortened V by 4 bases and J by 1 base, and 11 bases separated the two germline ends. CDR3 DNA sequence: TGTGCCAGCAGTTCAGCCCAGGTATCCTACGAGCAGTACTTC. This codes for CASSSAQVSYEQYF.

The V call is TRBV30, the J call TRBJ2-3; no clear D gene. Looked up from germline, CDR1 is GTSNPN and CDR2 is SVGIG (reference sequence). The V gene lost 5 bases and the J gene lost 2 bases, with 11 bases spanning the gap. CDR3 size: 13 residues. CDR3: CAWAPDDTDTQYF. CDR3 nucleotides: TGTGCCTGGGCTCCGGACGACACAGATACGCAGTATTTT.

This chain links TRBV6-5 with TRBJ1-1; 7 nucleotides agree with TRBD1. CDR1 and CDR2 (germline): MNHEY, SVGAGI. V lost 5 bases, J lost 3 bases, and 6 bases stayed unmatched. The CDR3 sequence is 14 residues long. In DNA, the CDR3 is TGTGCCAGCAGTCTGGACAGGCTTGACACTGAAGCTTTCTTT. Its translation: CASSLDRLDTEAFF.

This chain connects TRBV4-3 to TRBJ1-1; D is ambiguous. Germline values: CDR1 LGHNA, CDR2 YSLEER. Trimming shortened V by 0 bases and J by 6 bases, and 11 bases separated the two germline ends. The CDR3 runs to 14 residues. CDR3 loop: CASSQDSVGPEAFF. CDR3 DNA sequence: TGCGCCAGCAGCCAAGATTCGGTTGGTCCTGAAGCTTTCTTT.

V gene TRBV4-3 combines with J gene TRBJ1-2, with a weak D call TRBD1 (5 bases). The germline V gene encodes CDR1 LGHNA and CDR2 YSLEER. The CDR3 is 16 amino acids. Trimming removed 5 bases from V and 5 bases from J, with 21 bases in between. The CDR3 DNA is TGCGCCAGCAGCTGGTTCCACGGGACGGTGCTTTATGGCTACACCTTC. As protein: CASSWFHGTVLYGYTF.